This passage covers 15 T cell receptor beta chains from one sample sequenced in a study of OX40 agonist ivuxolimab in advanced cancers. Produced via immunoSEQ multiplex PCR; TCRdb's table is partial and in-frame only. Of approximately 69,000 clones in the sample, 90% were seen once. The starting material was CD4+ or CD8+ T cells sorted from blood, obtained in a trial of the OX40 agonist ivuxolimab. All receptors come from an adult with an advanced solid tumor such as melanoma, head and neck, liver or kidney cancer.

This rearrangement joins TRBV5-6 to TRBJ1-2; D unresolved. Germline-derived CDR1 and CDR2 are SGHDT and YYEEEE. Trimming removed 2 bases from V and 4 bases from J, with 9 bases in between. CDR3 length: 13 residues. The CDR3 DNA sequence: TGTGCCAGCAGCTTAGGACGGATCTATGGCTACACCTTC. As protein: CASSLGRIYGYTF.

The chain joins TRBV11-2 to TRBJ2-3, with D perhaps matching TRBD2 (6 bases). Deletions cut 3 bases from V and 8 bases from J, with 9 bases between. CDR3 length: 12 amino acids. Germline loops: CDR1 SGHAT, CDR2 FQNNGV. The CDR3 loop reads CASSLGRGTQYF. The CDR3 DNA sequence: TGTGCCAGCAGCTTGGGGCGGGGTACGCAGTATTTT.

The rearrangement links TRBV9 to TRBJ1-4, with 7 bases identical to TRBD1. CDR3 size: 14 residues. V trimming: 4 bases; J trimming: 3 bases; junction bases outside the gene matches: 3. Germline CDR1 SGDLS, CDR2 YYNGEE. The CDR3 is CASSSTGANEKLFF. The DNA for the CDR3 is TGTGCCAGCAGCAGCACAGGGGCTAATGAAAAACTGTTTTTT.

This rearrangement joins TRBV6-5 to TRBJ1-3; D is undetermined. Germline values: CDR1 MNHEY, CDR2 SVGAGI. The CDR3 extends over 14 amino acids. Trimming stripped 2 bases from V and 0 bases from J, with 5 bases between. The CDR3 nucleotides read TGTGCCAGCAGTTACCAGAACTCTGGAAACACCATATATTTT. As protein: CASSYQNSGNTIYF.

This clone was picked up a small number of times. V gene TRBV6-1 combines with J gene TRBJ1-2; D ambiguous. CDR3 length: 12 residues. The V gene's germline CDR1 is MNHNS and CDR2 SASEGT. V was shortened by 3 bases and J by 2 bases, with 4 bases between the two germline ends. The CDR3 DNA is TGTGCCAGCAGTGACAGGAACTATGGCTACACCTTC. It is translated as CASSDRNYGYTF.

The rearrangement joins TRBV5-1 to TRBJ1-2; maybe TRBD1 (5 bases). The CDR3 has 15 residues. V lost 1 base to trimming and J lost 2 bases, with 12 bases between them. The germline V gene has CDR1 SGHRS and CDR2 YFSETQ. As DNA, the CDR3 is TGCGCCAGCAGCTTGTTCGTAGAGGGGAACTATGGCTACACCTTC. It yields the protein CASSLFVEGNYGYTF.

The chain is built from TRBV4-3 and TRBJ2-3; D call uncertain. Trimming cost V 0 bases and J 2 bases, with 6 bases left between them. This CDR3 region has 14 residues. The germline V gene has CDR1 LGHNA and CDR2 YSLEER. The CDR3 loop is CASSQEGNTDTQYF. The CDR3, as DNA: TGCGCCAGCAGCCAAGAAGGTAACACAGATACGCAGTATTTT.

The DNA of the CDR3 is TGTGCCAGCAGCTTAACGGCGGATACGCAGTATTTT. Translating gives CASSLTADTQYF. The V gene is TRBV7-3, the J gene TRBJ2-3, with no clear D. Trimming stripped 0 bases from V and 6 bases from J, with 4 bases between. The CDR3 length is 12 residues. Germline V lookup: CDR1 SGHTA, CDR2 FQGTGA.

The chain joins TRBV19 to TRBJ2-1; no clear D gene. Per the germline V gene, CDR1 is LNHDA and CDR2 is SQIVND (reference sequence). V lost 8 bases, J lost 1 base, and 3 bases lay in between. This CDR3 comprises 11 residues. CDR3 DNA sequence: TGTGCCAGTCAGTCCTACAATGAGCAGTTCTTC. Translated: CASQSYNEQFF.

This rearrangement joins TRBV6-5 to TRBJ2-5; D perhaps matches TRBD2 (5 bases). CDR1 MNHEY and CDR2 SVGAGI come from the germline V gene. V was trimmed by 4 bases and J by 3 bases, leaving 12 bases between them. This CDR3 spans 14 amino acids. The CDR3 DNA reads as TGTGCCAGCAGTTTCAACCGGGGAAAAGAGACCCAGTACTTC. Translation gives CASSFNRGKETQYF.

This sequence joins TRBV5-5 and TRBJ2-5; TRBD2 aligns across 8 bases. Per the germline V gene, CDR1 is SGHKS and CDR2 is YYEKEE (reference sequence). After removal of 0 bases from V and 5 bases from J, the junction contained 9 bases not matched to a gene. The CDR3 is 16 residues long. The CDR3 is CASSLAGGALEETQYF. CDR3 DNA: TGTGCCAGCAGCTTGGCCGGGGGGGCGCTTGAGGAGACCCAGTACTTC. Full variable domain (rest looked up from reference TRBV5-5 and TRBJ2-5): DAGVTQSPTHLIKTRGQQVTLRCSPISGHKSVSWYQQVLGQGPQFIFQYYEKEERGRGNFPDRFSARQFPNYSSELNVNALLLGDSALYLCASSLAGGALEETQYFGPGTRLLVL.

The CDR3 sequence: CASSLDRQGRDTQYF. CDR3 coding DNA: TGCGCCAGCAGCTTGGATAGGCAGGGACGAGATACGCAGTATTTT. The chain links TRBV5-1 to TRBJ2-3; D is tentatively TRBD1 or TRBD2 (5 bases each). The CDR3 runs to 15 residues. Germline values: CDR1 SGHRS, CDR2 YFSETQ. Trimming took off 0 bases at V and 5 bases at J, with 13 bases between the two ends.

A note on this clone: One end of the junction is discordant with germline, which a read error may explain. The chain has TRBV7-7 and TRBJ2-1; 12 nucleotides match TRBD2. Germline-derived CDR1 and CDR2 are SSHAT and FNYEAQ (reference sequence). The CDR3 is 15 residues long. The CDR3 loop is CASSQTSGRNNEQFF. In nucleotides, the CDR3 is TGTGCTAGCAGCCAGACTAGCGGGAGAAACAATGAGCAGTTCTTC.

The rearrangement joins TRBV28 to TRBJ1-5, with TRBD1 as a possible D gene (5 bases). The germline gives CDR1 MDHEN, CDR2 SYDVKM. The CDR3 length is 14 residues. V was clipped by 2 bases and J by 7 bases, with 12 bases between them. CDR3 residues: CASSLTRAKQPQHF. The DNA of the CDR3 is TGTGCCAGCAGTTTAACCAGGGCTAAACAGCCCCAGCATTTT.

This CDR3 reads CASTPSEGYNTEAFF. Here the CDR3 DNA reads TGTGCCAGCACCCCCAGCGAGGGCTATAACACTGAAGCTTTCTTT. The rearrangement links TRBV6-5 to TRBJ1-1; unclear D gene. CDR3 length equals 15 residues. Germline-derived CDR1 and CDR2 are MNHEY and SVGAGI. V was shortened by 7 bases and J by 2 bases, with 17 bases between the two germline ends.